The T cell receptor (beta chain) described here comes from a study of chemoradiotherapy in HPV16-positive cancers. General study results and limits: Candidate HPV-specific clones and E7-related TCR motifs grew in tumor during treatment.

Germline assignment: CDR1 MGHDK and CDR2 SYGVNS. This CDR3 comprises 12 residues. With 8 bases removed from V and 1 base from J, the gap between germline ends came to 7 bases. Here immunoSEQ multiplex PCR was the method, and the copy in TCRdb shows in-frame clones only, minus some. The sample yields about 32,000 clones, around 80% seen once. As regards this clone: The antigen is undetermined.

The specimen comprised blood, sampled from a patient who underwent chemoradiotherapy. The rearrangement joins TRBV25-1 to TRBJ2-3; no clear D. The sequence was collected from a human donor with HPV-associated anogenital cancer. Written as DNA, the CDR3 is TGTGCCAGCGCGCGTGGCACAGATACGCAGTATTTT. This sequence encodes CASARGTDTQYF. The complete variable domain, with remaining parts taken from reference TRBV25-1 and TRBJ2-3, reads EADIYQTPRYLVIGTGKKITLECSQTMGHDKMYWYQQDPGMELHLIHYSYGVNSTEKGDLSSESTVSRIRTEHFPLTLESARPSHTSQYLCASARGTDTQYFGPGTRLTVL.